Each of the 23 T cell receptor beta chains below was sequenced from the same sample in a study of blood T cell repertoires in COVID-19. Sequencing used immunoSEQ multiplex PCR; TCRdb keeps in-frame clones, though not all of them. The sample has about 210,000 clones, approximately 81% seen once. The sequencing sample was made of PBMCs or T cells enriched from blood (not recorded which). These receptors all stem from a woman in her forties or fifties with acute COVID-19.

This clone came up a few times. The CDR3 here is CASSSAMLLAGYEQYF. In DNA, the CDR3 is TGTGCCAGCAGTTCTGCGATGCTGCTAGCCGGCTACGAGCAGTACTTC. This chain links TRBV7-2 with TRBJ2-7; tentatively, D is TRBD2 (5 bases). With 6 bases removed from V and 3 bases from J, the gap between germline ends came to 21 bases. CDR1 and CDR2 (germline): SGHTA, FQGNSA. The CDR3 runs 16 residues.

In its sample, this clone was seen once. The genes are TRBV18 and TRBJ2-3, with 13 bases identical to TRBD2. Germline loops: CDR1 KGHSH, CDR2 LQKENI. V gave up 6 bases and J gave up 2 bases; unmatched junction bases: 17. CDR3 length: 20 residues. DNA for the CDR3: TGTGCCAGCTCTTTTCGGACTAGCGGGGGCCCCAAACGATCCACAGATACGCAGTATTTT. Translating it yields CASSFRTSGGPKRSTDTQYF.

This clone was seen only a few times. The chain combines TRBV28 with TRBJ2-7, with 11 nucleotides matching TRBD2. From germline, CDR1 is MDHEN and CDR2 SYDVKM. The ends lost 7 bases at V and 3 bases at J; junction bases unmatched: 8. This CDR3 spans 15 amino acids. CDR3 amino acids: CASKNPGTSGYEQYF. Here the CDR3 DNA reads TGTGCCAGCAAGAACCCAGGGACTAGCGGCTACGAGCAGTACTTC.

The chain recombines TRBV11-3 with TRBJ2-1; 10 bases align to TRBD2. Per the germline V gene, CDR1 is SGHNT and CDR2 is YENEEA. Losses at the gene ends were 5 bases for V and 8 bases for J; bases not matched to a gene: 6. The CDR3 has 14 amino acids. The CDR3 sequence is CASSTGLAIDEQFF. CDR3 nucleotides: TGTGCCAGCAGCACGGGACTAGCGATCGATGAGCAGTTCTTC.

The chain has TRBV2 and TRBJ1-6, with TRBD1 as a possible D gene (6 bases). Germline V lookup: CDR1 SNHLY, CDR2 FYNNEI. CDR3 length equals 14 residues. The V end was cut by 4 bases, the J end by 6 bases, with 10 bases between. CDR3 in DNA: TGTGCCAGCAGTGGAGGCAGGGGTAATTCACCCCTCCACTTT. It codes for CASSGGRGNSPLHF.

The chain employs TRBV6-1 and TRBJ2-7, with unresolved D. Germline lookup yields CDR1 MNHNS and CDR2 SASEGT. The CDR3 contains 16 residues. The ends were cut back, 3 bases at V and 5 bases at J, with 20 bases in the middle. DNA for the CDR3: TGTGCCAGCAGTGATCCCACCACCCACCTTCCTAACGAGCAGTACTTC. Amino acids: CASSDPTTHLPNEQYF.

The chain employs TRBV27 and TRBJ2-1; D possibly corresponds to TRBD1 (6 bases). The CDR3 is 16 amino acids. The V end lost 4 bases, the J end lost 2 bases, and 15 bases lay between the germline ends. CDR1 and CDR2 from the germline V gene are MNHEY and SMNVEV (reference sequence). The DNA for the CDR3 is TGTGCCAGCAGTTCCGCTGGGGGCTTTACCTACAATGAGCAGTTCTTC. Protein: CASSSAGGFTYNEQFF.

V gene TRBV14 combines with J gene TRBJ2-5, with a weak D call TRBD1 (6 bases). V gave up 4 bases and J gave up 1 base, with 10 bases separating them. The germline gives CDR1 SGHDN, CDR2 FVKESK. The CDR3 has 14 amino acids. The CDR3 DNA follows: TGTGCCAGCAGCCTCAACAGGGCCCAAGAGACCCAGTACTTC. Encoded protein: CASSLNRAQETQYF.

This chain links TRBV30 with TRBJ1-1; D might be TRBD1 (6 bases). Germline lookup yields CDR1 GTSNPN and CDR2 SVGIG (reference sequence). Trimming cost V 2 bases and J 0 bases, with 16 bases left between them. The CDR3 length is 16 residues. This chain's CDR3 is CAWSMGLTGMNTEAFF. In DNA form, the CDR3 reads TGTGCCTGGAGTATGGGTCTGACAGGTATGAACACTGAAGCTTTCTTT.

This chain links TRBV10-3 with TRBJ2-3, with 15 nucleotides matching TRBD2. The J segment lost 5 bases and the V segment lost 2 bases, leaving 8 bases of the junction unmatched. The CDR3 is made up of 18 amino acids. Germline CDR1 ENHRY, CDR2 SYGVKD. The CDR3, as DNA: TGTGCCATCAGTGAGCGAGGACTAGCGGGGGGGCTAGGAGATACGCAGTATTTT. This codes for CAISERGLAGGLGDTQYF.

CDR3 in DNA: TGTGCTAGTGGTTCCGGGACTAGCGGGGGTTATGGCACAGATACGCAGTATTTT. This codes for CASGSGTSGGYGTDTQYF. V gene TRBV12-5 combines with J gene TRBJ2-3, with 14 bases matching TRBD2. Germline V CDR1 and CDR2: LGHNT, FRNRAP. V trimming: 4 bases; J trimming: 1 base; junction bases outside the gene matches: 7. This CDR3 spans 18 amino acids.

This chain connects TRBV30 to TRBJ1-4; D not resolved. The CDR3 loop spans 15 amino acids. V gave up 5 bases and J gave up 7 bases, with 20 bases separating them. Germline V gene data show CDR1 as GTSNPN and CDR2 as SVGIG (reference sequence). The CDR3 DNA reads as TGTGCCTGGGGTCCCGGGCCGGGAAGGTCTGAAAAACTGTTTTTT. Its translation is CAWGPGPGRSEKLFF. Drawing the rest from reference TRBV30 and TRBJ1-4, the complete variable domain is SQTIHQWPATLVQPVGSPLSLECTVEGTSNPNLYWYRQAAGRGLQLLFYSVGIGQISSEVPQNLSASRPQDRQFILSSKKLLLSDSGFYLCAWGPGPGRSEKLFFGSGTQLSVL.

This chain connects TRBV19 to TRBJ2-1; TRBD1 is a possible D gene (5 bases). V shed 2 bases and J shed 8 bases, with 13 bases lying between them. The CDR3 consists of 14 residues. Germline V gives CDR1 LNHDA, CDR2 SQIVND (reference sequence). The CDR3 loop is CASSIISTRDEQFF. CDR3 nucleotide sequence: TGTGCCAGTAGTATAATCTCAACCAGGGATGAGCAGTTCTTC.

The rearrangement links TRBV5-6 to TRBJ2-7; tentatively, D is TRBD2 (6 bases). This CDR3 comprises 14 residues. V was pared by 2 bases and J by 0 bases, with 9 bases between. CDR1 and CDR2 (germline): SGHDT, YYEEEE. CDR3 nucleotide sequence: TGTGCCAGCAGCTTACCGGGGGTCTCCTACGAGCAGTACTTC. The encoded protein is CASSLPGVSYEQYF.

This clone was found many times. The genes are TRBV5-8 and TRBJ1-6; 9 bases map to TRBD1. The germline CDR1 and CDR2 sequences are SGHTS and YDEGEE. V lost 4 bases, J lost 13 bases, and 9 bases stayed unmatched. This CDR3 spans 14 amino acids. The CDR3 sequence is CASSTGTGNAPLHF. As DNA, the CDR3 is TGTGCCAGCAGCACAGGGACAGGGAACGCGCCCCTCCACTTT.

The chain carries TRBV30 and TRBJ2-7; the match to TRBD2 covers 9 bases. The CDR3 runs 18 residues. The V gene's germline CDR1 is GTSNPN and CDR2 SVGIG (reference sequence). Unmatched junction bases numbered 15, after V lost 3 bases and J lost 0 bases. The CDR3 sequence is CAWRETRLTSGLSYEQYF. As DNA, the CDR3 is TGTGCCTGGAGGGAAACGAGATTGACTAGCGGCCTCTCCTACGAGCAGTACTTC. The variable domain in full, with the rest retrieved from reference TRBV30 and TRBJ2-7, is SQTIHQWPATLVQPVGSPLSLECTVEGTSNPNLYWYRQAAGRGLQLLFYSVGIGQISSEVPQNLSASRPQDRQFILSSKKLLLSDSGFYLCAWRETRLTSGLSYEQYFGPGTRLTVT.

The chain recombines TRBV5-1 with TRBJ1-1; D uncertain. Germline V gene sequence: CDR1 SGHRS, CDR2 YFSETQ. This CDR3 has 14 amino acids. The V and J ends lost 4 bases and 2 bases respectively, with 12 bases between them. CDR3 loop: CASSRTSLNTEAFF. The CDR3, as DNA: TGCGCCAGCAGCAGAACCAGTCTTAACACTGAAGCTTTCTTT.

This chain joins TRBV27 and TRBJ1-5; 10 positions match TRBD1. The trim removed 9 bases at V and 2 bases at J, leaving 19 bases unmatched. Per germline, CDR1 MNHEY and CDR2 SMNVEV (reference sequence). CDR3 length: 19 residues. The CDR3 DNA reads as TGTGCCAGTTATAATTCCGGGACAGGGGACACCCGGGGCAATCAGCCCCAGCATTTT. This encodes CASYNSGTGDTRGNQPQHF.

This clone was picked up one time. The chain uses TRBV19 and TRBJ2-1; D perhaps matches TRBD2 (5 bases). The CDR3 has 14 amino acids. The V end was cut by 5 bases, the J end by 4 bases, with 12 bases between. From germline, CDR1 is LNHDA and CDR2 SQIVND (reference sequence). CDR3 sequence: CASSPPRDYNEQFF. Written as DNA, the CDR3 is TGTGCCAGTAGTCCACCACGGGATTACAATGAGCAGTTCTTC.

This chain links TRBV11-2 with TRBJ1-1; D remains unclear. The ends were cut back, 2 bases at V and 2 bases at J, with 6 bases in the middle. The CDR3 totals 13 residues. Germline loops: CDR1 SGHAT, CDR2 FQNNGV. This CDR3 reads CASSLQDNTEAFF. CDR3 nucleotides: TGTGCCAGCAGCTTACAGGATAACACTGAAGCTTTCTTT.

V is TRBV9 and J is TRBJ2-1, with 8 bases aligning to TRBD1. This CDR3 contains 15 residues. The germline CDR1 and CDR2 sequences are SGDLS and YYNGEE. The junction had 8 bases not matched to a gene; V was cut back by 0 bases and J by 9 bases. The CDR3 protein is CASSVGRQGMGEQFF. The CDR3 nucleotides read TGTGCCAGCAGCGTAGGAAGACAGGGGATGGGTGAGCAGTTCTTC.

This sequence joins TRBV20-1 and TRBJ2-7; TRBD2 is a possible D gene (5 bases). The CDR3 sequence is 12 residues long. V shed 3 bases and J shed 7 bases, with 13 bases lying between them. Germline CDR1 DFQATT, CDR2 SNEGSKA (reference sequence). The CDR3 sequence is CSASSGVGEQYF. Written as DNA, the CDR3 is TGCAGTGCTAGTTCCGGGGTTGGGGAGCAGTACTTC.

V usage is TRBV5-1 and J usage is TRBJ2-1; 12 nucleotides align to TRBD1. The CDR3 spans 15 residues. The germline CDR1 and CDR2 sequences are SGHRS and YFSETQ. Losses at the gene ends were 2 bases for V and 7 bases for J; bases not matched to a gene: 4. The DNA for the CDR3 is TGCGCCAGCAGCTTCCCGGGACAGGGGGCGAATGAGCAGTTCTTC. Protein sequence: CASSFPGQGANEQFF.